A selection of T cell receptor beta chains follows, all from one sample in a study of T cell changes during pregnancy in multiple sclerosis. This table comes from immunoSEQ multiplex PCR, and its TCRdb copy is limited to in-frame clones, with some not included. Found here are fewer than 40,000 clones, roughly 89% of them singletons; the top ten hold about 10%. Sequences were derived from CD8+ T cells from peripheral blood mononuclear cells, sampled in the second trimester of pregnancy. These receptor sequences come from a female donor with multiple sclerosis, enrolled in a pregnancy study. Both conserved end residues are part of each CDR3. Each record gives: CDR3 protein, V gene, clone size, J gene. Rows may omit the clone size; those that give it use once, few, many or a size class.

CDR3 protein: CASSYKDRQETQYF; V gene: TRBV5-6; clone size: once; J gene: TRBJ2-5
CDR3 protein: CASSEDRNTGELFF; V gene: TRBV6-1; clone size: -; J gene: TRBJ2-2
CDR3 protein: CASSLLGHETYNEQFF; V gene: TRBV27; clone size: -; J gene: TRBJ2-1
CDR3 protein: CAINTLGQGHEQYF; V gene: TRBV10-3; clone size: -; J gene: TRBJ2-7
CDR3 protein: CASSETSGSAGEQFF; V gene: TRBV2; clone size: -; J gene: TRBJ2-1
CDR3 protein: CARSLGGLLGNTIYF; V gene: TRBV5-3; clone size: -; J gene: TRBJ1-3
CDR3 protein: CASSLYGNTEAFF; V gene: TRBV7-3; clone size: few; J gene: TRBJ1-1
CDR3 protein: CASSTPTGFNQPQHF; V gene: TRBV19; clone size: -; J gene: TRBJ1-5
CDR3 protein: CVRSLGTTSGRGHEQYF; V gene: TRBV7-5; clone size: -; J gene: TRBJ2-7
CDR3 protein: CASSYEGVTEAFF; V gene: TRBV6-5; clone size: -; J gene: TRBJ1-1
CDR3 protein: CASSLYASGRRSSYNEQFF; V gene: TRBV27; clone size: -; J gene: TRBJ2-1
CDR3 protein: CASSDDTSYEQYF; V gene: TRBV5-1; clone size: -; J gene: TRBJ2-7
CDR3 protein: CASRQGVNEQYF; V gene: TRBV5-1; clone size: -; J gene: TRBJ2-7
CDR3 protein: CASSLAGGLYNEQFF; V gene: TRBV13; clone size: -; J gene: TRBJ2-1
CDR3 protein: CASSLKREFSYEQYF; V gene: TRBV5-4; clone size: -; J gene: TRBJ2-7
CDR3 protein: CASSQEHSLAGLYQETQYF; V gene: TRBV4-1; clone size: -; J gene: TRBJ2-5
CDR3 protein: CASSLSRRGDEQFF; V gene: TRBV27; clone size: -; J gene: TRBJ2-1
CDR3 protein: CASRGPEETQYF; V gene: TRBV2; clone size: -; J gene: TRBJ2-5
CDR3 protein: CASSPWGVSLAKNIQYF; V gene: TRBV5-1; clone size: -; J gene: TRBJ2-4
CDR3 protein: CASSLRTGKNTEAFF; V gene: TRBV7-3; clone size: -; J gene: TRBJ1-1
CDR3 protein: CASSLGGSETQYF; V gene: TRBV28; clone size: -; J gene: TRBJ2-5
CDR3 protein: CASSYGTGGYEQYF; V gene: TRBV6-5; clone size: -; J gene: -
CDR3 protein: CASSMSSGRTTDTQYF; V gene: TRBV7-9; clone size: -; J gene: TRBJ2-3
CDR3 protein: CASSAGVAYEQYF; V gene: TRBV5-1; clone size: -; J gene: TRBJ2-7
CDR3 protein: CASSPGTGNYGYTF; V gene: TRBV19; clone size: -; J gene: TRBJ1-2
CDR3 protein: CASSLLFPLGVEQYF; V gene: TRBV28; clone size: -; J gene: TRBJ2-7
CDR3 protein: CASWSQGNGYTF; V gene: TRBV2; clone size: -; J gene: TRBJ1-2
CDR3 protein: CASRDRGEVYEQYF; V gene: TRBV10-2; clone size: -; J gene: TRBJ2-7
CDR3 protein: CASSLDGGSTEAFF; V gene: TRBV5-1; clone size: -; J gene: TRBJ1-1
CDR3 protein: CASSSGRDRAAPGYGYTF; V gene: TRBV27; clone size: -; J gene: TRBJ1-2
CDR3 protein: CASREGARTNYEQYF; V gene: TRBV6-6; clone size: -; J gene: TRBJ2-7
CDR3 protein: CASSLSGYSAGGPGTGELFF; V gene: TRBV5-1; clone size: -; J gene: TRBJ2-2